This T cell receptor beta chain was obtained from a study of cytomegalovirus exposure and HLA in healthy donors. Germline trimming cut 6 bases from V and 1 base from J; bases unmatched to any gene: 10. Germline V gene data show CDR1 as SGHTS and CDR2 as YDEGEE. The CDR3 length is 16 residues. 60 Vbeta and 13 Jbeta primers were used in PCR. Only in-frame clones appear in the TCRdb table, and some are missing; sequencing was by immunoSEQ multiplex PCR. The sample holds about 120,000 clones, around 69% seen once. The sample consisted of PBMCs. This chain joins TRBV5-8 and TRBJ1-2; 9 bases map to TRBD1. The receptor comes from a woman aged 40 to 49 in good health and CMV-seropositive. CDR3 region: CASISPGTGINYGYTF. The CDR3 DNA follows: TGTGCCAGCATATCTCCCGGGACAGGGATTAACTATGGCTACACCTTC.